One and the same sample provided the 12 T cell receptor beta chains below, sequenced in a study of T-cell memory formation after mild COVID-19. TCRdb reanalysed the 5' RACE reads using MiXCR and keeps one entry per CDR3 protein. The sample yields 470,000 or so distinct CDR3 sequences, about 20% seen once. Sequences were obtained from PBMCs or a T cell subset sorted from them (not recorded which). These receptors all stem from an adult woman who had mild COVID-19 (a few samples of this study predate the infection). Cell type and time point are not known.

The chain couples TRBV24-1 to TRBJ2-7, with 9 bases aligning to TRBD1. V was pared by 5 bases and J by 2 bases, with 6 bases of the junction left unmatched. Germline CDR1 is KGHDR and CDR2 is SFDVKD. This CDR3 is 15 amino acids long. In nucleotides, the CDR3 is TGTGCCACCAGTGTTGGGGGACAGGGAACCTACGAGCAGTACTTC. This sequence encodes CATSVGGQGTYEQYF.

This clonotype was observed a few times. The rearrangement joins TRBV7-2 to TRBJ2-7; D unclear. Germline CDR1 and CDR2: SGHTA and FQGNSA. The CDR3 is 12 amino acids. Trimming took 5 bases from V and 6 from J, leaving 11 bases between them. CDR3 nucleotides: TGTGCCAGCAGCCTACTCTTAACCGAGCAGTACTTC. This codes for CASSLLLTEQYF. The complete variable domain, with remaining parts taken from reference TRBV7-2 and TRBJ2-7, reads GAGVSQSPSNKVTEKGKDVELRCDPISGHTALYWYRQSLGQGLEFLIYFQGNSAPDKSGLPSDRFSAERTGGSVSTLTIQRTQQEDSAVYLCASSLLLTEQYFGPGTRLTVT.

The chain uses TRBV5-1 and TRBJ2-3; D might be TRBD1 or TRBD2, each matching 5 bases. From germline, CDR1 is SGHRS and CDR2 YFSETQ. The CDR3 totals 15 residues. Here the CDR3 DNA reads TGCGCTTCTACCCCAGGGAGCGCAATCACAGATACGCAGTATTTT. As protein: CASTPGSAITDTQYF.

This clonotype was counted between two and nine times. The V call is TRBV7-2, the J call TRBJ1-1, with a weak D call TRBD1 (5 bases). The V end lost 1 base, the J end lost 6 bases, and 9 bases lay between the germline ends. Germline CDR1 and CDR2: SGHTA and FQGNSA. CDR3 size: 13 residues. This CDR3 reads CASSLEKGSEAFF. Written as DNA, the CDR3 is TGTGCCAGCAGCTTAGAGAAGGGGTCTGAAGCTTTCTTT.

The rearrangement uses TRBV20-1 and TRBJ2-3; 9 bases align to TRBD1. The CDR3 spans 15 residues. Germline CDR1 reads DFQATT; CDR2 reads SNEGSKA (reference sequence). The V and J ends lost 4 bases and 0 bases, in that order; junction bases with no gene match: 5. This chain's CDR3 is CSATWGQGSTDTQYF. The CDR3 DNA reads TGCAGTGCTACCTGGGGACAGGGAAGCACAGATACGCAGTATTTT.

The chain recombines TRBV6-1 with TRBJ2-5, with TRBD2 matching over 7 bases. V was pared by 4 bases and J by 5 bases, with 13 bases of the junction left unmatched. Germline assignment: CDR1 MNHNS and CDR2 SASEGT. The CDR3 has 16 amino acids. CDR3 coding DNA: TGTGCCAGCAGTGCTAGCGGAGAACCCTTTTGGGAGACCCAGTACTTC. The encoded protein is CASSASGEPFWETQYF.

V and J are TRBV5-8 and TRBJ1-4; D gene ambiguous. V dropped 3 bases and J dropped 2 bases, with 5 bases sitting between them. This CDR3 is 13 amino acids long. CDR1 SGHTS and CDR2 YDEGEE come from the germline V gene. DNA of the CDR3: TGTGCCAGCAGCTCGGGGACTAATGAAAAACTGTTTTTT. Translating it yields CASSSGTNEKLFF.

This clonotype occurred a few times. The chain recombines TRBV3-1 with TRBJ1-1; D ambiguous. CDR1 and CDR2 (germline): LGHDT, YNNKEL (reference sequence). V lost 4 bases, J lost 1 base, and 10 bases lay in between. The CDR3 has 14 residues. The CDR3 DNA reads TGTGCCAGCAGCCTATATGAGAGGAACACTGAAGCTTTCTTT. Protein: CASSLYERNTEAFF.

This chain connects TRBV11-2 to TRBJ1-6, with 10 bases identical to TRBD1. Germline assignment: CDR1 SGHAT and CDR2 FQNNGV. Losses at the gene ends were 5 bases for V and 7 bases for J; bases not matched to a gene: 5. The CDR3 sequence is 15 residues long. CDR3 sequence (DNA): TGTGCCAGCAGCAGCCGGGACAGGGGCAATTCACCCCTCCACTTT. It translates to CASSSRDRGNSPLHF.

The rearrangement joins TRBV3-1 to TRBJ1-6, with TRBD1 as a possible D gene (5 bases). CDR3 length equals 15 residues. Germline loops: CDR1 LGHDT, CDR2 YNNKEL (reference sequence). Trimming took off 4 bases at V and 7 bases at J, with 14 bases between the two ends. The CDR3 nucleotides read TGTGCCAGCAGCCTCGGCCGGAGGGACAATTCACCCCTCCACTTT. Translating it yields CASSLGRRDNSPLHF.

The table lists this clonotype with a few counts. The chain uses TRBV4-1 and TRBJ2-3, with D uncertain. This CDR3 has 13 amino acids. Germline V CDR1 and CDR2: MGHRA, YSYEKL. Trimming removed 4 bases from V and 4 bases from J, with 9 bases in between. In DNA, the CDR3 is TGCGCCAGCAGCCTAGGAGTTGCAGATACGCAGTATTTT. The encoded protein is CASSLGVADTQYF.

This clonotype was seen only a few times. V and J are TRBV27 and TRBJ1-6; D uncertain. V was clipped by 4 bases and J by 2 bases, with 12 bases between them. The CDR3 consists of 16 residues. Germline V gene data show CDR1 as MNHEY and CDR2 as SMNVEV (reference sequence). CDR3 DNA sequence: TGTGCCAGCAGTTCCAGACTTAACCCCTATAATTCACCCCTCCACTTT. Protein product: CASSSRLNPYNSPLHF.